This T cell receptor (beta chain) was found in a study of CD8 T cells in Susac syndrome (dated by TCRdb to about 2019). Some background on the complete study: Whether CD8+ T cell activation and differentiation in Susac syndrome was antigen driven was tested using repertoire sequencing. The study compared CD8+ T cell repertoire clonality among 11 to 12 healthy donors, around 14 Susac syndrome patients and fewer than 19 multiple sclerosis patients.

General study outcomes and caveats: The number of individuals in the TCR sequencing and HLA analysis was acknowledged as relatively small.

Peripheral blood CD8+ and CD4+ T cells from healthy donors, Susac syndrome patients and multiple sclerosis patients were profiled by high-throughput TCR beta sequencing. Multiple sclerosis controls were treatment-naive patients with stable or active relapsing-remitting disease fulfilling revised McDonald criteria. Bulk CD8+ and CD4+ T cells were purified magnetically by negative isolation, whereas CD8+ TEMRA cells were enriched by FACS. Blood was collected in EDTA tubes and processed within 24 hours, with PBMCs isolated through density gradient centrifugation. PBMCs destined for TCR sequencing were cryopreserved in liquid nitrogen and later thawed in a 37 °C water bath. A purity of at least 90% was achieved for sorted or isolated CD4+, CD8+ and CD8+ TEMRA cells. The germline V gene encodes CDR1 MGHRA and CDR2 YSYEKL. Deletion took 8 bases off V and 2 bases off J, with a span of 13 bases between the germline ends. The CDR3 covers 14 residues, taking in both the cysteine and the phenylalanine. Left in the record is the CDR3 DNA by itself, 42 bases read in frame from the first base.

This clonotype was seen once. What this receptor recognizes is not known. One base away there is no much larger clone; base qualities are not given. One read alone is a weak basis. RNA was extracted using the RNeasy kit, and roughly 0.5 to 1 microgram was reverse transcribed with random hexamers. The immunoSEQ multiplex PCR assay, which covers 54 Vbeta and 13 Jbeta segments, was used to amplify TCR beta CDR3 regions. Bias from PCR amplification was corrected by using a synthetic template baseline for primer optimization and for computational correction. Concerning the study's data processing: Reads were annotated to V, D and J genes per IMGT and analyzed with immunoSEQ Analyzer, keeping only productive sequences. Clonality was calculated as one minus the Shannon entropy normalized by log2 of the number of productive unique sequences. Public and private clones were assessed among the 100 most prevalent clones of each patient and control. Susac-specific clones were defined as absent from healthy and MS cohorts, 800 to 1,200 published viral clones and other ImmuneACCESS disease sequences. The public reads were run again by TCRdb, first through fastp at Q25 and then through MiXCR, and only productive beta chains were kept. Rows are combined by CDR3 protein, so each entry shows the most common genes and DNA. The V and J calls shown here were made by TCRdb, not taken from the authors' results. For this sample there are hundreds of thousands of distinct CDR3 sequences; 85% appear just once. The ten top clones hold approximately 0.11% of the sample.

Sequenced input: CD8+ T cells from PBMCs. This clonotype originated in a human donor with multiple sclerosis. The rearrangement combines TRBV4-1 with TRBJ2-1; the D gene is perhaps TRBD2, on 5 matching bases. This receptor carries the CDR3 CASAPSGAYNEQFF. In nucleotide form, the sequence is TGCGCCAGCGCCCCCAGCGGAGCCTACAATGAGCAGTTCTTC.